Listed here is a single T cell receptor (beta chain). Its antigen is still unknown. PCR employed 60 Vbeta and 13 Jbeta primers. TCRdb keeps only in-frame clones here, not all; method: immunoSEQ multiplex PCR. The table gives some 70,000 clones; the top ten clones make up approximately 5.4% of it. V lost 6 bases, J lost 0 bases, and 1 base stayed unmatched. The CDR3 spans 14 residues. The germline V gene has CDR1 SGHTA and CDR2 FQGNSA. The data are from a study of cytomegalovirus exposure and HLA in healthy donors. Study-level points and caveats: Follow-up analysis seemed to connect common viral pathogens with several of the most significant clusters identified. One later analysis reportedly identified an Asian-associated ancestry cluster that showed fewer N-insertions than the roughly 670-donor mean.

The material sequenced was PBMCs. The V gene is TRBV7-2, the J gene TRBJ1-3; 8 bases are shared with TRBD1. The sequence came from a man aged 40-49 years in good health and CMV-seronegative. The CDR3 bases are TGTGCCAGCAGGGGACAGGTCTCTGGAAACACCATATATTTT. The encoded protein is CASRGQVSGNTIYF.